Below, 18 T cell receptor beta chains from the same sample are listed, as sequenced in a study of blood T cell repertoires in COVID-19. Data came from immunoSEQ multiplex PCR; TCRdb stores just in-frame clones and leaves some out. In the table there are fewer than 200,000 clones, roughly four fifths of which are singletons. The sample taken for sequencing was peripheral blood. The source is a human donor in a cohort sampled during active COVID-19.

The J gene is TRBJ2-5, the V gene TRBV25-1, with 9 bases fitting TRBD2. Losses at the gene ends were 2 bases for V and 3 bases for J; bases not matched to a gene: 7. Germline V gene sequence: CDR1 MGHDK, CDR2 SYGVNS. This CDR3 is built from 16 residues. CDR3 nucleotides: TGTGCCAGCAGTGAACTCCGTCCTAGCGGGGAAGAGACCCAGTACTTC. This gives the protein CASSELRPSGEETQYF. Using reference TRBV25-1 and TRBJ2-5 for the parts outside the CDR3, the full variable domain is EADIYQTPRYLVIGTGKKITLECSQTMGHDKMYWYQQDPGMELHLIHYSYGVNSTEKGDLSSESTVSRIRTEHFPLTLESARPSHTSQYLCASSELRPSGEETQYFGPGTRLLVL.

The chain is built from TRBV5-6 and TRBJ1-2; D is possibly TRBD1 (5 bases). Deletions cut 5 bases from V and 4 bases from J, with 18 bases between. The CDR3 consists of 15 residues. Germline assignment: CDR1 SGHDT and CDR2 YYEEEE. The CDR3 loop is CASRPHRLEPYGYTF. The CDR3 nucleotides read TGTGCCAGCAGACCTCACAGGTTGGAGCCCTATGGCTACACCTTC. Drawing the rest from reference TRBV5-6 and TRBJ1-2, the complete variable domain is DAGVTQSPTHLIKTRGQQVTLRCSPKSGHDTVSWYQQALGQGPQFIFQYYEEEERQRGNFPDRFSGHQFPNYSSELNVNALLLGDSALYLCASRPHRLEPYGYTFGSGTRLTVV.

This chain joins TRBV5-5 and TRBJ2-3; 7 positions match TRBD2. With V trimmed by 0 bases and J by 6 bases, 7 bases remained unmatched. CDR1 SGHKS and CDR2 YYEKEE come from the germline V gene (reference sequence). This CDR3 has 15 residues. The CDR3 DNA sequence: TGTGCCAGCAGCTTGGTTGGCGGGGGAACGGATACGCAGTATTTT. Protein: CASSLVGGGTDTQYF. Combining the CDR3 with reference TRBV5-5 and TRBJ2-3 gives the whole variable domain DAGVTQSPTHLIKTRGQQVTLRCSPISGHKSVSWYQQVLGQGPQFIFQYYEKEERGRGNFPDRFSARQFPNYSSELNVNALLLGDSALYLCASSLVGGGTDTQYFGPGTRLTVL.

The V gene is TRBV27, the J gene TRBJ1-5, with D unclear. The CDR3 totals 16 residues. The germline V and J ends were trimmed by 5 bases and 1 base, with 15 bases remaining between them. The V gene's germline CDR1 is MNHEY and CDR2 SMNVEV (reference sequence). The CDR3 sequence: CASSPQPGFSNQPQHF. In DNA, the CDR3 is TGTGCCAGCAGTCCACAGCCCGGTTTCAGCAATCAGCCCCAGCATTTT.

The chain combines TRBV6-1 with TRBJ1-4; D gene uncertain. The CDR3 extends over 16 amino acids. The germline V gene encodes CDR1 MNHNS and CDR2 SASEGT. The V gene lost 1 base and the J gene lost 1 base, with 10 bases spanning the gap. This CDR3 reads CASSEVASLTNEKLFF. DNA for the CDR3: TGTGCCAGCAGTGAAGTAGCGAGTTTAACTAATGAAAAACTGTTTTTT.

The chain combines TRBV15 with TRBJ1-5, with no clear D. Germline lookup yields CDR1 LNHNV and CDR2 YYDKDF (reference sequence). The CDR3 extends over 17 amino acids. V lost 0 bases to trimming and J lost 0 bases, with 12 bases between them. CDR3 in amino acids: CATSRDSITDSNQPQHF. In DNA, the CDR3 is TGTGCCACCAGCAGAGATTCTATTACAGATAGCAATCAGCCCCAGCATTTT. The entire variable domain, with the rest obtained from reference TRBV15 and TRBJ1-5, is as follows: DAMVIQNPRYQVTQFGKPVTLSCSQTLNHNVMYWYQQKSSQAPKLLFHYYDKDFNNEADTPDNFQSRRPNTSFCFLDIRSPGLGDTAMYLCATSRDSITDSNQPQHFGDGTRLSIL.

The chain recombines TRBV7-6 with TRBJ1-2; possibly TRBD1 for D (5 bases). CDR3 length: 15 amino acids. V gave up 5 bases and J gave up 1 base, with 14 bases separating them. Looked up from germline, CDR1 is SGHVS and CDR2 is FNYEAQ. The CDR3: CASSAAGGDNYGYTF. CDR3 bases: TGTGCCAGCAGCGCCGCGGGGGGGGATAACTATGGCTACACCTTC.

The table lists this clone with a few counts. The chain couples TRBV5-1 to TRBJ1-2; the match to TRBD1 covers 8 bases. Germline CDR1 SGHRS, CDR2 YFSETQ. V trimming: 3 bases; J trimming: 0 bases; junction bases outside the gene matches: 7. This CDR3 is 16 amino acids long. The CDR3 sequence: CASSSGQGRANYGYTF. In DNA, the CDR3 is TGCGCCAGCAGCTCCGGACAGGGTAGAGCTAACTATGGCTACACCTTC.

Worth noting for this clone: The junction departs from the called germline gene at one end, perhaps through a read error. V gene TRBV7-7 combines with J gene TRBJ2-2; TRBD1 agrees at 9 bases. CDR3 size: 18 residues. From germline, CDR1 is SSHAT and CDR2 FNYEAQ (reference sequence). The DNA for the CDR3 is TGTGCTAGCAGCCCCGGGACAGGGTCGTGGCGGGTCACCGGGGAGCTGTTTTTT. Translation: CASSPGTGSWRVTGELFF.

This chain uses TRBV7-2 with TRBJ2-1; 16 bases match TRBD2. Per the germline V gene, CDR1 is SGHTA and CDR2 is FQGNSA. J gave up 9 bases and V 1 base, and 3 bases lay outside the gene matches. CDR3 length: 16 amino acids. CDR3 coding DNA: TGTGCCAGCAGCTTAGAAGGGACTAGCGGGGGGGGTGAGCAGTTCTTC. Translating gives CASSLEGTSGGGEQFF.

In DNA, the CDR3 is TGTGCTAGTGGTCTAGGGGGGAACACTGAAGCTTTCTTT. Its translation is CASGLGGNTEAFF. The J gene is TRBJ1-1, the V gene TRBV12-5, with D maybe TRBD1 (6 bases). The ends were cut back, 5 bases at V and 1 base at J, with 8 bases in the middle. The length of the CDR3 is 13 residues. CDR1 and CDR2 from the germline V gene are LGHNT and FRNRAP. The variable domain in full, completed from reference TRBV12-5 and TRBJ1-1, reads DARVTQTPRHKVTEMGQEVTMRCQPILGHNTVFWYRQTMMQGLELLAYFRNRAPLDDSGMPKDRFSAEMPDATLATLKIQPSEPRDSAVYFCASGLGGNTEAFFGQGTRLTVV.

The genes are TRBV5-6 and TRBJ1-1; TRBD1 is a possible D gene (5 bases). CDR3 length equals 15 residues. Trimming took off 0 bases at V and 4 bases at J, with 13 bases between the two ends. Germline-derived CDR1 and CDR2 are SGHDT and YYEEEE. The CDR3 DNA reads TGTGCCAGCAGCTTGGATATGGGGCAGTTCACTGAAGCTTTCTTT. This codes for CASSLDMGQFTEAFF.

The rearrangement uses TRBV19 and TRBJ2-7; TRBD1 agrees at 11 bases. The CDR3 sequence is 14 residues long. Germline V lookup: CDR1 LNHDA, CDR2 SQIVND (reference sequence). The V segment lost 3 bases and the J segment 6 bases; nucleotides outside the gene matches: 4. Written as DNA, the CDR3 is TGTGCCAGTAGTATTGGCGGGACAGGGGGCGAGCAGTACTTC. This codes for CASSIGGTGGEQYF.

The chain carries TRBV5-1 and TRBJ2-4; 7 bases fit TRBD2. Germline CDR1 is SGHRS and CDR2 is YFSETQ. The trim removed 6 bases at V and 3 bases at J, leaving 6 bases unmatched. This CDR3 is built from 14 residues. CDR3 in amino acids: CASTDSGDKNIQYF. CDR3 bases: TGCGCCAGCACCGACAGCGGGGACAAAAACATTCAGTACTTC.

The V gene is TRBV5-1, the J gene TRBJ2-7; 12 bases are shared with TRBD2. V lost 4 bases and J lost 0; bases outside the gene matches: 5. Germline V CDR1 and CDR2: SGHRS, YFSETQ. The CDR3 runs to 16 residues. The DNA of the CDR3 is TGCGCCAGCAGCCCTTCGACTAGCGGGGGCTCCTACGAGCAGTACTTC. Amino acid sequence: CASSPSTSGGSYEQYF. Full variable domain (outside the CDR3, taken from reference TRBV5-1 and TRBJ2-7): KAGVTQTPRYLIKTRGQQVTLSCSPISGHRSVSWYQQTPGQGLQFLFEYFSETQRNKGNFPGRFSGRQFSNSRSEMNVSTLELGDSALYLCASSPSTSGGSYEQYFGPGTRLTVT.

CDR3 nucleotides: TGTGCCAGCAGTTACTATCGGGGGGGGCATTACGAGCAGTACTTC. Protein product: CASSYYRGGHYEQYF. The V gene is TRBV6-6, the J gene TRBJ2-7; 8 positions match TRBD2. This CDR3 region has 15 residues. The junction had 6 bases not matched to a gene; V was cut back by 1 base and J by 4 bases. From germline, CDR1 is MNHNY and CDR2 SVGAGI (reference sequence).

CDR3 region: CASRGNRETGELFF. In DNA, the CDR3 is TGTGCCAGTAGGGGAAACAGGGAGACCGGGGAGCTGTTTTTT. This sequence joins TRBV19 and TRBJ2-2; tentative D call: TRBD1 (6 bases). This CDR3 has 14 residues. The V end was cut by 6 bases, the J end by 5 bases, with 13 bases between. CDR1 and CDR2 (germline): LNHDA, SQIVND (reference sequence). The variable domain in full, completed from reference TRBV19 and TRBJ2-2, reads DGGITQSPKYLFRKEGQNVTLSCEQNLNHDAMYWYRQDPGQGLRLIYYSQIVNDFQKGDIAEGYSVSREKKESFPLTVTSAQKNPTAFYLCASRGNRETGELFFGEGSRLTVL.

This clone was recorded once. The chain couples TRBV4-1 to TRBJ1-3; D uncertain. The V gene's germline CDR1 is MGHRA and CDR2 YSYEKL. Trimming shortened V by 1 base and J by 0 bases, and 4 bases separated the two germline ends. The CDR3 is 14 residues long. Written as DNA, the CDR3 is TGCGCCAGCAGCCAAGTTAACTCTGGAAACACCATATATTTT. It translates to CASSQVNSGNTIYF.